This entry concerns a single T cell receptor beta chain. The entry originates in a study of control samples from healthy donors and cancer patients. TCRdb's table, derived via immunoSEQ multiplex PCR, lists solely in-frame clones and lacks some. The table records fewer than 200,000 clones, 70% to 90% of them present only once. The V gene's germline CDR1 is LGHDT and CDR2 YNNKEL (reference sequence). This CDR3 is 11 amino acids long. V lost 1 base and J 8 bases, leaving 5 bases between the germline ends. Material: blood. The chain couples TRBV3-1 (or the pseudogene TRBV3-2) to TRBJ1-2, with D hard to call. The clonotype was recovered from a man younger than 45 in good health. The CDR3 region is CASSQALGYTF. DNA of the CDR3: TGTGCCAGCAGCCAAGCATTGGGCTACACCTTC.